A single sample is the source of the 27 T cell receptor beta chains below, sequenced in a study of T cell repertoires in cytomegalovirus infection. TCRdb re-analysed the reads in MiXCR, keeping a single row per CDR3 protein. The sample gives some 350,000 distinct CDR3 sequences, around 18% of which show up once; approximately 10% is in the top ten. The sample was PBMCs. The receptors here all came from a human donor in good health (CMV status not recorded). Some clones in this sample may be carry-over from other donors' samples.

This clonotype came up a few times. The V call is TRBV6-1, the J call TRBJ1-1; 7 bases line up with TRBD1. The CDR3 has 13 amino acids. V shed 1 base, J shed 11 bases, and the junction held 7 bases outside the gene matches. Per germline, CDR1 MNHNS and CDR2 SASEGT. Here the CDR3 reads CASSEGQGRRAFF. CDR3 in DNA: TGTGCCAGCAGTGAAGGACAGGGTAGGAGGGCTTTCTTT.

This chain connects TRBV12-5 to TRBJ2-1, with TRBD2 matching over 8 bases. The CDR3 is 15 amino acids. The J segment lost 5 bases and the V segment lost 3 bases, leaving 6 bases of the junction unmatched. Germline lookup yields CDR1 LGHNT and CDR2 FRNRAP. CDR3 region: CASGLGSGANNEQFF. The CDR3 DNA is TGTGCTAGTGGTTTAGGTAGCGGGGCTAACAATGAGCAGTTCTTC. The variable domain in full, with the rest retrieved from reference TRBV12-5 and TRBJ2-1, is DARVTQTPRHKVTEMGQEVTMRCQPILGHNTVFWYRQTMMQGLELLAYFRNRAPLDDSGMPKDRFSAEMPDATLATLKIQPSEPRDSAVYFCASGLGSGANNEQFFGPGTRLTVL.

This clonotype came up many times. One junction end disagrees with the germline gene, perhaps due to a read error. V is TRBV6-6 and J is TRBJ1-2; possibly TRBD1 for D (5 bases). This CDR3 comprises 16 residues. Germline V gene sequence: CDR1 MNHNY, CDR2 SVGAGI (reference sequence). The CDR3 DNA follows: TGTGCCAGCAGTAACTCCCCTCAACCGGGGGGCTATGGCTACACCTTC. Protein: CASSNSPQPGGYGYTF.

The chain couples TRBV28 to TRBJ2-7; TRBD2 aligns across 12 bases. Germline values: CDR1 MDHEN, CDR2 SYDVKM. The CDR3 extends over 16 amino acids. The V segment lost 7 bases and the J segment 2 bases; nucleotides outside the gene matches: 9. The CDR3 DNA is TGTGCCAGCACCGCGACTAGCGGGGGCCCCCCCTACGAGCAGTACTTC. It is translated as CASTATSGGPPYEQYF.

This clonotype was detected ten times or more. The chain carries TRBV27 and TRBJ1-6; 9 positions agree with TRBD1. V lost 5 bases to trimming and J lost 9 bases; unmatched junction nucleotides: 8. Germline V CDR1 and CDR2: MNHEY, SMNVEV (reference sequence). This CDR3 contains 15 residues. The CDR3 here is CASSLGQGFGSPLHF. CDR3 sequence (DNA): TGTGCCAGCAGTCTGGGACAGGGTTTTGGTTCACCCCTCCACTTT.

This clonotype was recorded a few times. The junction and the germline gene differ at one end; a read error may be behind it. The V and J genes are TRBV7-2 and TRBJ2-1; 10 positions match TRBD2. This CDR3 is built from 12 residues. CDR1 and CDR2 from the germline V gene are SGHTA and FQGNSA. CDR3 sequence: CASSSSSGRLLF. The CDR3 region has the DNA TGTGCCAGCAGCTCCTCTAGCGGGAGATTGCTCTTC.

The V and J genes are TRBV6-2 or TRBV6-3 and TRBJ2-5, with D tentatively TRBD1 (6 bases). The CDR3 consists of 15 residues. The V end lost 3 bases, the J end lost 2 bases, and 13 bases lay between the germline ends. CDR1 is MNHEY, CDR2 SVGEGT, per germline. This CDR3 reads CASSYPGTLQETQYF. The CDR3, as DNA: TGTGCCAGCAGTTATCCCGGGACACTGCAAGAGACCCAGTACTTC.

V gene TRBV19 combines with J gene TRBJ2-1, with D perhaps matching TRBD1 or TRBD2 (6 bases each). CDR3 length equals 16 residues. The V end was cut by 4 bases, the J end by 0 bases, with 13 bases between. CDR1 is LNHDA, CDR2 SQIVND, per germline (reference sequence). DNA for the CDR3: TGTGCCAGTAGTACTCGAGGGGGGAGCTCCTACAATGAGCAGTTCTTC. As protein: CASSTRGGSSYNEQFF. The full variable domain, in which reference TRBV19 and TRBJ2-1 provide the parts outside the CDR3, is DGGITQSPKYLFRKEGQNVTLSCEQNLNHDAMYWYRQDPGQGLRLIYYSQIVNDFQKGDIAEGYSVSREKKESFPLTVTSAQKNPTAFYLCASSTRGGSSYNEQFFGPGTRLTVL.

In its sample, this clonotype was seen a few times. The rearrangement links TRBV4-2 to TRBJ2-3; D might be TRBD2 (5 bases). Between the trimmed V and J ends, which lost 3 bases and 4 bases, there was a span of 8 bases. Germline V gene lookup returns CDR1 LGHNA and CDR2 YNFKEQ. The CDR3 sequence is 13 residues long. The CDR3, as DNA: TGTGCCAGCAGCCATGCTAGCTCAGATACGCAGTATTTT. This codes for CASSHASSDTQYF.

In its sample, this clonotype was seen many times. The chain joins TRBV7-8 to TRBJ1-5; 7 bases align to TRBD1. The CDR3 totals 15 residues. The junction had 9 bases not matched to a gene; V was cut back by 5 bases and J by 5 bases. The germline V gene has CDR1 SGHVS and CDR2 FQNEAQ. Here the CDR3 DNA reads TGTGCCAGCAGCGGTAGACAGGGAATGGATCAGCCCCAGCATTTT. It codes for CASSGRQGMDQPQHF.

The chain recombines TRBV19 with TRBJ2-3, with 7 bases fitting TRBD1. The CDR3 has 12 amino acids. With V trimmed by 7 bases and J by 4 bases, 2 bases remained unmatched. Looked up from germline, CDR1 is LNHDA and CDR2 is SQIVND (reference sequence). This CDR3 reads CASNQGADTQYF. DNA of the CDR3: TGTGCCAGTAACCAGGGGGCAGATACGCAGTATTTT.

This clonotype was observed a few times. The chain couples TRBV7-9 to TRBJ1-2; TRBD1 agrees at 8 bases. This CDR3 is built from 18 residues. Trimming took 3 bases from V and 3 from J; bases not matched to a gene: 15. CDR1 and CDR2 (germline): SEHNR, FQNEAQ (reference sequence). Here the CDR3 reads CASSFLGTGLPPDYGYTF. For the CDR3, the DNA is TGTGCCAGCAGCTTCCTTGGGACAGGTCTACCCCCGGACTATGGCTACACCTTC.

The rearrangement links TRBV7-2 to TRBJ1-5, with 7 bases identical to TRBD1. CDR3 size: 14 residues. Germline loops: CDR1 SGHTA, CDR2 FQGNSA. V dropped 5 bases and J dropped 2; count of bases not matched to a gene: 3. CDR3 in amino acids: CASSPDRRNQPQHF. The CDR3 DNA sequence: TGTGCCAGCAGCCCGGACAGGCGCAATCAGCCCCAGCATTTT. Using reference TRBV7-2 and TRBJ1-5 for the parts outside the CDR3, the full variable domain is GAGVSQSPSNKVTEKGKDVELRCDPISGHTALYWYRQSLGQGLEFLIYFQGNSAPDKSGLPSDRFSAERTGGSVSTLTIQRTQQEDSAVYLCASSPDRRNQPQHFGDGTRLSIL.

This chain links TRBV6-5 with TRBJ1-2; perhaps TRBD1 as D (5 bases). This CDR3 region has 13 residues. Germline CDR1 MNHEY, CDR2 SVGAGI. The germline V and J ends were trimmed by 7 bases and 1 base, with 10 bases remaining between them. The DNA of the CDR3 is TGTGCCAGCAAGGGGACTATTAACTATGGCTACACCTTC. Translated: CASKGTINYGYTF.

CDR3 DNA sequence: TGCGCCAGCAGCCCGGCCAGTTGGGTTACATCTGAAGCTTTCTTT. As protein: CASSPASWVTSEAFF. The rearrangement joins TRBV4-1 to TRBJ1-1; no definite D call. CDR1 and CDR2 from the germline V gene are MGHRA and YSYEKL. The CDR3 has 15 residues. V was pared by 4 bases and J by 6 bases, with 18 bases between.

As concerns this clonotype: The CDR3 does not end in the conserved phenylalanine or tryptophan, so this is likely a read error. The chain carries TRBV12-3 or TRBV12-4 and TRBJ2-5, with unresolved D. The V gene lost 1 base and the J gene lost 2 bases, with 5 bases spanning the gap. The CDR3 has 13 residues. CDR3 amino acids: CASSLGGQETQYL. The CDR3 DNA is TGTGCCAGCAGTTTAGGGGGACAAGAGACCCAGTACTTG.

This clonotype occurred a few times. This rearrangement joins TRBV5-1 to TRBJ2-2; maybe TRBD1 (5 bases). The CDR3 consists of 18 residues. Germline loops: CDR1 SGHRS, CDR2 YFSETQ. Between the trimmed V and J ends, which lost 1 base and 4 bases, there was a span of 20 bases. CDR3 bases: TGCGCCAGCAGCTTGTGGGGCCGGGCAGAGTCTGGCACCGGGGAGCTGTTTTTT. Protein: CASSLWGRAESGTGELFF.

The V and J genes are TRBV12-3 or TRBV12-4 and TRBJ1-2; possibly TRBD1 for D (6 bases). V was pared by 6 bases and J by 7 bases, with 12 bases between. The CDR3 runs 12 residues. This chain's CDR3 is CASSEQGPGYTF. CDR3 DNA sequence: TGTGCCAGCAGCGAACAGGGACCTGGCTACACCTTC.

The chain joins TRBV5-4 to TRBJ2-3; TRBD2 matches 7 bases. Trimming cost V 1 base and J 3 bases; bases outside gene matches: 8. The CDR3 consists of 16 residues. The germline gives CDR1 SGHNT, CDR2 YYREEE (reference sequence). CDR3 sequence (DNA): TGTGCCAGCAGCTTGTGGGGCGGGAGAGGGACAGATACGCAGTATTTT. It yields the protein CASSLWGGRGTDTQYF.

The CDR3 loop reads CASSVDRAAYGYTF. The CDR3 nucleotides read TGTGCCAGCAGCGTAGATCGGGCAGCCTATGGCTACACCTTC. This chain uses TRBV9 with TRBJ1-2; D call uncertain. V gave up 0 bases and J gave up 4 bases, with 10 bases separating them. CDR1 is SGDLS, CDR2 YYNGEE, per germline. CDR3 length: 14 residues.

This clonotype was counted only a few times. CDR3 amino acids: CASTQPGFNYGYTF. CDR3 nucleotides: TGTGCCAGCACCCAGCCCGGCTTTAACTATGGCTACACCTTC. The gene calls are TRBV7-9 and TRBJ1-2; no clear D gene. The CDR3 is made up of 14 amino acids. With 7 bases removed from V and 1 base from J, the gap between germline ends came to 13 bases. Germline V gene lookup returns CDR1 SEHNR and CDR2 FQNEAQ (reference sequence).

J is TRBJ2-1 and V is TRBV7-2, with 10 bases aligning to TRBD2. Germline V gene lookup returns CDR1 SGHTA and CDR2 FQGNSA. The CDR3 length is 13 residues. V lost 0 bases to trimming and J lost 14 bases; unmatched junction nucleotides: 4. CDR3 amino acids: CASSLARLAGEFF. CDR3 nucleotide sequence: TGTGCCAGCAGCTTAGCGCGGCTAGCGGGGGAGTTCTTC.

This clonotype was counted at least ten times. This chain uses TRBV11-2 with TRBJ2-7, with 10 nucleotides matching TRBD1. The V segment lost 1 base and the J segment 2 bases; nucleotides outside the gene matches: 8. CDR3 size: 17 residues. In germline, CDR1 is SGHAT, CDR2 FQNNGV. The DNA of the CDR3 is TGTGCCAGCAGCTTAGGACAGGGGGCCAGCATGCCCTACGAGCAGTACTTC. Protein product: CASSLGQGASMPYEQYF.

The chain links TRBV3-1 to TRBJ1-6; tentative D call: TRBD1 (6 bases). Trimming left V 4 bases short and J 11 bases short, with 12 bases between. CDR3 length: 13 amino acids. CDR1 and CDR2 (germline): LGHDT, YNNKEL (reference sequence). In DNA form, the CDR3 reads TGTGCCAGCAGCCCACGGACAGAAGCACCCCTCCACTTT. Residues: CASSPRTEAPLHF.

This clonotype occurred many times. The J gene is TRBJ2-1, the V gene TRBV7-2, with 11 bases that match TRBD2. Trimming removed 5 bases from V and 7 bases from J; junction bases left unmatched: 16. From germline, CDR1 is SGHTA and CDR2 FQGNSA. This CDR3 contains 18 residues. The CDR3 nucleotides read TGTGCCAGCAGCCCCACGAGTTGGGGACTAGCGGACAGTAATGAGCAGTTCTTC. Translated: CASSPTSWGLADSNEQFF.

This clonotype was picked up many times. The J gene is TRBJ1-6, the V gene TRBV4-3, with 7 bases fitting TRBD1. This CDR3 is built from 14 residues. The V and J ends lost 4 bases and 10 bases, in that order; junction bases with no gene match: 7. Germline V gene data show CDR1 as LGHNA and CDR2 as YSLEER. This CDR3 reads CASSLQGKGSPLHF. The CDR3 nucleotides are TGCGCCAGCAGCCTACAGGGGAAAGGGTCACCCCTCCACTTT.

The V gene is TRBV4-3, the J gene TRBJ1-6, with a tentative D call TRBD1 (6 bases). In germline, CDR1 is LGHNA, CDR2 YSLEER. This CDR3 spans 15 amino acids. Trimming left V 0 bases short and J 8 bases short, with 11 bases between. CDR3 sequence: CASSQDRTADSPLHF. DNA of the CDR3: TGCGCCAGCAGCCAAGACCGGACAGCCGATTCACCCCTCCACTTT.